This T cell receptor (beta chain) was profiled in a study of T cell changes during pregnancy in multiple sclerosis. The germline V gene has CDR1 SGHNT and CDR2 YYREEE (reference sequence). The ends were cut back, 3 bases at V and 3 bases at J, with 16 bases in the middle. The length of the CDR3 is 16 residues. TCRdb's copy holds only in-frame clones and misses some; the assay was immunoSEQ multiplex PCR. The repertoire holds about 38,000 clones, with roughly 89% as singletons. Here the sequenced sample was CD4+ T cells from peripheral blood mononuclear cells, taken in the second trimester of pregnancy. The chain couples TRBV5-4 to TRBJ2-1; D is possibly TRBD1 (5 bases). The receptor comes from a female donor with multiple sclerosis, enrolled in a pregnancy study. CDR3 region: CASSSGGAVSYNEQFF. The CDR3 region has the DNA TGTGCCAGCAGCTCTGGTGGGGCAGTAAGCTACAATGAGCAGTTCTTC.